The entry that follows covers one T cell receptor beta chain sequence. Its specificity is not known. The sample originates from a study of T-cell memory formation after mild COVID-19. In the study overall: For the most part, TCR clusters were specific to one donor. Study observations and caveats: Later expanders leaned CD4+, whereas clones that contracted between day 15 and 85 were balanced CD4/CD8. Contracting CD4+ clones were located mainly in CM and EM, and CD8+ clones in EMRA.

The 5'RACE method, run with constant-segment primers, produced TCR alpha and TCR beta cDNA libraries (carrying sample barcodes and UMIs). TCRdb re-derived calls from the 5' RACE reads in MiXCR, one entry per CDR3 protein. Of 80,000 to 90,000 distinct CDR3 sequences listed, 20% to 30% are singletons. There are 12 residues in the CDR3. Germline CDR1 is SGHRS and CDR2 is YFSETQ. V gave up 5 bases and J gave up 2 bases, with 7 bases separating them. Sequences were obtained from PBMCs or a T cell subset sorted from them (not recorded which). The chain combines TRBV5-1 with TRBJ1-1; the D is unclear. The source of this sequence is a man between 18 and 29 years old who had mild COVID-19 (a few samples of this study predate the infection). Cell type and time point are not known. This CDR3 is CASRLFNTEAFF. The CDR3 DNA follows: TGCGCCAGCAGATTGTTTAACACTGAAGCTTTCTTT.